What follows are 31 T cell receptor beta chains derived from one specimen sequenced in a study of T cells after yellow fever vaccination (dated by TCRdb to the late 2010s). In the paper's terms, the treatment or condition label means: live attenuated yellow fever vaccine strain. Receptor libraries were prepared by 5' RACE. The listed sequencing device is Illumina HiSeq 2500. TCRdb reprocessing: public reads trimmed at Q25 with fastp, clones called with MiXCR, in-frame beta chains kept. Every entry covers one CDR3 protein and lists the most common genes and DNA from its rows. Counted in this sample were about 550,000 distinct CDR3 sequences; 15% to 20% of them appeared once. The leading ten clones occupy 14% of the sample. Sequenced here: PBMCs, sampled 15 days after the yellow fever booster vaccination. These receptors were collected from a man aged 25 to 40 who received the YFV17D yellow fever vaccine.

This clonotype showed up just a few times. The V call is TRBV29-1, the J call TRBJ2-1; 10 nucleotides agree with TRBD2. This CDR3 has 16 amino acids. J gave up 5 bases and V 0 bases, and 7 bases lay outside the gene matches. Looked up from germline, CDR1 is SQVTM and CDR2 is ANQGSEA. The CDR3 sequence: CSVEDPRSGRDNEQFF. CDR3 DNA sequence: TGCAGCGTTGAAGACCCTCGGAGCGGGAGGGACAATGAGCAGTTCTTC.

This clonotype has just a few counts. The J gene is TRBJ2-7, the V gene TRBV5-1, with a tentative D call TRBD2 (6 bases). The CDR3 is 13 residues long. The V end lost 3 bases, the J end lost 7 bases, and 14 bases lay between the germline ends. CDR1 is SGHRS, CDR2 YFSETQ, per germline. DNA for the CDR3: TGCGCCAGCAGCTCCGGGACTTCGCGGGAGCAGTACTTC. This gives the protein CASSSGTSREQYF.

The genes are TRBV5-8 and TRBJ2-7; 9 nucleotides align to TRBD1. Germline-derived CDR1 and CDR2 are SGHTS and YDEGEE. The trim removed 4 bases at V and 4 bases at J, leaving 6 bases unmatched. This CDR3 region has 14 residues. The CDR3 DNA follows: TGTGCCAGCAGCGTCCGGGACAGGGCTTACGAGCAGTACTTC. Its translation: CASSVRDRAYEQYF.

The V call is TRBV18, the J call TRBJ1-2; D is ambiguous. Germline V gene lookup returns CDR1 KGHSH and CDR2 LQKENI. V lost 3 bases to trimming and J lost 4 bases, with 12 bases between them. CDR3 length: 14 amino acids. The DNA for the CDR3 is TGTGCCAGCTCACCCGGGCCGATTCTCTATGGCTACACCTTC. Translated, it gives CASSPGPILYGYTF. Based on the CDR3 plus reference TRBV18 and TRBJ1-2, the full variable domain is NAGVMQNPRHLVRRRGQEARLRCSPMKGHSHVYWYRQLPEEGLKFMVYLQKENIIDESGMPKERFSAEFPKEGPSILRIQQVVRGDSAAYFCASSPGPILYGYTFGSGTRLTVV.

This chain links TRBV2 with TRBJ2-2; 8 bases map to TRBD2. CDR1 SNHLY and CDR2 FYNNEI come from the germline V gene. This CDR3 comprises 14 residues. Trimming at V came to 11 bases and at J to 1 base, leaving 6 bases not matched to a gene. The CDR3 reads CAGGTSRNTGELFF. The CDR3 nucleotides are TGTGCCGGAGGGACTAGTCGGAACACCGGGGAGCTGTTTTTT.

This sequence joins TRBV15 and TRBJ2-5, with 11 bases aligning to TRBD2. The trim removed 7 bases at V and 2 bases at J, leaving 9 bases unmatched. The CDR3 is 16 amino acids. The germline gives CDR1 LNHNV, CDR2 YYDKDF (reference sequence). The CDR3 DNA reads TGTGCCACCACCAGTTGGGGACTAGCGGTTCAAGAGACCCAGTACTTC. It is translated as CATTSWGLAVQETQYF.

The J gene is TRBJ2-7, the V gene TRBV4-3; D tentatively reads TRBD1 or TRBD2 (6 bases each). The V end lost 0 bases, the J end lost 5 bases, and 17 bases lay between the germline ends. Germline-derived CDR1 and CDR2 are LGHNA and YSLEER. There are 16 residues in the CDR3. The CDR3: CASSQDPTGGLNEQYF. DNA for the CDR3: TGCGCCAGCAGCCAAGATCCGACAGGTGGACTAAACGAGCAGTACTTC.

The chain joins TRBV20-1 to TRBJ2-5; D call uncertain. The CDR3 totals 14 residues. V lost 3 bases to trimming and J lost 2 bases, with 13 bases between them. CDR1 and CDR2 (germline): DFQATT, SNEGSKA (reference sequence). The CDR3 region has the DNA TGCAGTGCTAGTGACGGCTACTCACAAGAGACCCAGTACTTC. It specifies CSASDGYSQETQYF.

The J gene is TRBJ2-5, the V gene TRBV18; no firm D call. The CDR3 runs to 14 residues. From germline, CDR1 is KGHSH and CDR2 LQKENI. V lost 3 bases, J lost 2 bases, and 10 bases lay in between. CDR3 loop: CASSPLSNQETQYF. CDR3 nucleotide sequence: TGTGCCAGCTCACCGCTCTCAAATCAAGAGACCCAGTACTTC.

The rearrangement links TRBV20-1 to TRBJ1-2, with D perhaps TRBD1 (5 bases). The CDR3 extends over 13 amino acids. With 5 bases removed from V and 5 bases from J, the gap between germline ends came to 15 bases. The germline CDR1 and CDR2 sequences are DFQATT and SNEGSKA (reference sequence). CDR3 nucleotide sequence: TGCAGTGCTCCCCTTATTGCAGGGTATGGCTACACCTTC. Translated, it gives CSAPLIAGYGYTF.

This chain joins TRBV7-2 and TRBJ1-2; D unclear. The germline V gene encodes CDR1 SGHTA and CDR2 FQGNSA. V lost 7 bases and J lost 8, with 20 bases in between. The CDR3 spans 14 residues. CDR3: CASTTGPNGGGYTF. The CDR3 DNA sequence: TGTGCCAGCACCACTGGACCAAACGGAGGAGGCTACACCTTC.

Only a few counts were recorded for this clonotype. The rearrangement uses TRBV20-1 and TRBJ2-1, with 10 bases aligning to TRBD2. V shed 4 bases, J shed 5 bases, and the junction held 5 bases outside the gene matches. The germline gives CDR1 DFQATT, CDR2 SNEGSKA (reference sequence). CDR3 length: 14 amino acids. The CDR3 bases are TGCAGTGCTATGAGCGGGAGGGTCCACAATGAGCAGTTCTTC. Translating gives CSAMSGRVHNEQFF.

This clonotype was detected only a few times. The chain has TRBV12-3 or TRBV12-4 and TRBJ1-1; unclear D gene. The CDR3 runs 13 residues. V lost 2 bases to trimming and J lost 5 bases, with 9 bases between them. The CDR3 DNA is TGTGCCAGCAGTTTACGGGCAGCTACTGAAGCTTTCTTT. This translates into CASSLRAATEAFF.

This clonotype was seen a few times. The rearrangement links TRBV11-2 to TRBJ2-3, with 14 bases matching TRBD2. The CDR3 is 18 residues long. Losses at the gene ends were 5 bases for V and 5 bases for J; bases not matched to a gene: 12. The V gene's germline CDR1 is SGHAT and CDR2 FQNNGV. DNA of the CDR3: TGTGCCAGCAGCCTCGGGACTAGCGGGAGAAGCGGCGAAGATACGCAGTATTTT. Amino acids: CASSLGTSGRSGEDTQYF.

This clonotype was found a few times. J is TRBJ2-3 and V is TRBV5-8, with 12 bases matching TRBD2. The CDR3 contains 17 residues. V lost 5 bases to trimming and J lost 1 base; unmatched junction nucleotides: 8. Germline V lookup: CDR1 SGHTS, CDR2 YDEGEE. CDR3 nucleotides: TGTGCCAGCAGTCTGACTAGCGGGAGTGAGGGCACAGATACGCAGTATTTT. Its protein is CASSLTSGSEGTDTQYF.

CDR3 sequence: CASSFGYSGDTQYF. For the CDR3, the DNA is TGCGCCAGCAGCTTCGGATATTCGGGGGATACGCAGTATTTT. The rearrangement links TRBV5-1 to TRBJ2-3; D possibly corresponds to TRBD2 (5 bases). CDR1 SGHRS and CDR2 YFSETQ come from the germline V gene. There are 14 residues in the CDR3. V dropped 2 bases and J dropped 6 bases, with 13 bases sitting between them.

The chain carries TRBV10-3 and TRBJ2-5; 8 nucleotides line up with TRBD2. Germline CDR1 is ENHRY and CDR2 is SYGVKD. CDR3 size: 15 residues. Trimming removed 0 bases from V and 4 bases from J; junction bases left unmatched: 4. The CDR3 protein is CAISESVLAGETQYF. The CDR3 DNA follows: TGTGCCATCAGTGAGTCGGTTCTAGCGGGAGAGACCCAGTACTTC.

The CDR3 protein is CASSSQGHEQFF. CDR3 DNA sequence: TGCGCCAGCAGCAGCCAGGGCCATGAGCAGTTCTTC. This chain links TRBV5-1 with TRBJ2-1, with a possible D match to TRBD1 (5 bases). This CDR3 has 12 residues. Trimming removed 4 bases at V and 8 bases at J, with 10 bases between. Looked up from germline, CDR1 is SGHRS and CDR2 is YFSETQ.

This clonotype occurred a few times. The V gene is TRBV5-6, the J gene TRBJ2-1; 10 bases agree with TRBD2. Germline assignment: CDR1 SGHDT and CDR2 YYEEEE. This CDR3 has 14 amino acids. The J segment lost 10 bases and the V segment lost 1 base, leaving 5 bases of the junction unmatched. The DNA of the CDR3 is TGTGCCAGCAGCTTGAGCGGGAGGGCCGAAGAGCAGTTCTTC. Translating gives CASSLSGRAEEQFF.

DNA for the CDR3: TGTGCCAGCAGCTTAGAGGGACTAGCGGGAACAAGGAAGCAGTTCTTC. It translates to CASSLEGLAGTRKQFF. V gene TRBV7-2 combines with J gene TRBJ2-1, with 13 positions matching TRBD2. V shed 1 base and J 11 bases; nucleotides not matched to a gene: 8. The germline gives CDR1 SGHTA, CDR2 FQGNSA. This CDR3 comprises 16 residues.

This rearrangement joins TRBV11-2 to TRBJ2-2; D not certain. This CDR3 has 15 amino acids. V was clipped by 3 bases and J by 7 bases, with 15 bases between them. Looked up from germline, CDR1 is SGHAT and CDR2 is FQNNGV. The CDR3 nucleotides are TGTGCCAGCAGCTTGGTGGATCTAAGCATCGGGGAGCTGTTTTTT. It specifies CASSLVDLSIGELFF.

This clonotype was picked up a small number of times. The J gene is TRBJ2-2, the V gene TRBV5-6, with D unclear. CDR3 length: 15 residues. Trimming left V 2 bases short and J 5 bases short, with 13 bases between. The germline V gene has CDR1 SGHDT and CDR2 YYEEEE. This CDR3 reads CASSFGIEPTGELFF. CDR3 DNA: TGTGCCAGCAGCTTTGGGATAGAACCGACCGGGGAGCTGTTTTTT.

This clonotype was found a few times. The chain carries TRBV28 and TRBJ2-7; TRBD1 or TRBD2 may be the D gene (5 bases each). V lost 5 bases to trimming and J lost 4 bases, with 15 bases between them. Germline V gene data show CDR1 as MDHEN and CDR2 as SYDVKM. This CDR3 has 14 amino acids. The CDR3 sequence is CASSHRGGTYEQYF. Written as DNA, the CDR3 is TGTGCCAGCAGTCACAGAGGTGGGACGTACGAGCAGTACTTC.

CDR3 DNA: TGCAGCGCCAAAAGCGGGAGGGCAGATGAGCAGTTCTTC. This codes for CSAKSGRADEQFF. The rearrangement joins TRBV29-1 to TRBJ2-1, with TRBD2 matching 10 bases. CDR3 length: 13 residues. CDR1 is SQVTM, CDR2 ANQGSEA, per germline. The trim removed 7 bases at V and 8 bases at J, leaving 8 bases unmatched.

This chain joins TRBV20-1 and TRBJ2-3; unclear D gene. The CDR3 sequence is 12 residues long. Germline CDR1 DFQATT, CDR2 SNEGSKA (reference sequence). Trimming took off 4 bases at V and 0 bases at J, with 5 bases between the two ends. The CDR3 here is CSAIGSTDTQYF. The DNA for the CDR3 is TGCAGTGCTATCGGGAGCACAGATACGCAGTATTTT.

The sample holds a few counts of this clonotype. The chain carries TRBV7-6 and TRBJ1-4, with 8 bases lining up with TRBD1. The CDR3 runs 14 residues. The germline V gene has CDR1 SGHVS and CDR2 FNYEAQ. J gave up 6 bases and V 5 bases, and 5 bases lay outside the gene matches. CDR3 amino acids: CASSAGTGYEKLFF. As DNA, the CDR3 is TGTGCCAGCAGCGCCGGGACAGGTTATGAAAAACTGTTTTTT.

The CDR3 region has the DNA TGTGCCAGCAGCCAAGGGTTTGGGATCAATCAGCCCCAGCATTTT. As protein: CASSQGFGINQPQHF. J is TRBJ1-5 and V is TRBV3-1; D unclear. With 1 base removed from V and 3 bases from J, the gap between germline ends came to 10 bases. The CDR3 runs 15 residues. CDR1 and CDR2 from the germline V gene are LGHDT and YNNKEL (reference sequence). The full variable domain, in which reference TRBV3-1 and TRBJ1-5 provide the parts outside the CDR3, is DTAVSQTPKYLVTQMGNDKSIKCEQNLGHDTMYWYKQDSKKFLKIMFSYNNKELIINETVPNRFSPKSPDKAHLNLHINSLELGDSAVYFCASSQGFGINQPQHFGDGTRLSIL.

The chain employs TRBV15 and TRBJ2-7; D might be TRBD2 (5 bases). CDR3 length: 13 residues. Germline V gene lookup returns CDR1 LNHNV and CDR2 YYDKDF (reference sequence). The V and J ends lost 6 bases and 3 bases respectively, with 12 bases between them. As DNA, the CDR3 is TGTGCCACCAGTCCTGACGGGAACTACGAGCAGTACTTC. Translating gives CATSPDGNYEQYF.

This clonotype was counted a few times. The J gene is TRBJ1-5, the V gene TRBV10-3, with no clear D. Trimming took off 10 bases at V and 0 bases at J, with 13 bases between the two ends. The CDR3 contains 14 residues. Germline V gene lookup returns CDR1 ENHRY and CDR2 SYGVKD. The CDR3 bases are TGTGCCACCAGCCGGTCCGTTAGCAATCAGCCCCAGCATTTT. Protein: CATSRSVSNQPQHF.

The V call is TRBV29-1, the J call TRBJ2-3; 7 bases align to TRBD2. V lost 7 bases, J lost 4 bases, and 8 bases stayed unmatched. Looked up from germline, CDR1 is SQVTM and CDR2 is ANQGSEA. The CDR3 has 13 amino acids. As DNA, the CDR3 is TGCAGCGGTACAACGGGAGGCTCAGATACGCAGTATTTT. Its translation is CSGTTGGSDTQYF.

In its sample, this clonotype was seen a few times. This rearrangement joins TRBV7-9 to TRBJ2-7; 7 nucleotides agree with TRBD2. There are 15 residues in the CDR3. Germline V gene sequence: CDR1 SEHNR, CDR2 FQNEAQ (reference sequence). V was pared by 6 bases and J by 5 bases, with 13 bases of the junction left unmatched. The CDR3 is CASRSSGTPRNEQYF. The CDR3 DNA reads TGTGCCAGCAGGTCTAGCGGAACCCCGAGGAACGAGCAGTACTTC.